Listed below are T cell receptor beta chains from one sample, sequenced in a study of OX40 agonist ivuxolimab in advanced cancers. TCRdb's copy holds only in-frame clones and misses some; the assay was immunoSEQ multiplex PCR. The data show 80,000 to 100,000 clones, 90% to 95% seen once. The material sequenced was CD4+ or CD8+ T cells sorted from blood, taken in a trial of the OX40 agonist ivuxolimab. These receptors were obtained from an adult with an advanced solid tumor such as melanoma, head and neck, liver or kidney cancer. Each CDR3 is given with its conserved first and last residue. A D gene is named only where the DNA matches it firmly. Clone size is not always given. Where it is, it says once, few, many or a class for expanded clones.

clone_size: -; j_call: TRBJ1-3; v_call: TRBV5-6; d_call: -; cdr3_nt: TGTGCCAGCAGCTTGGGAGGGCTTGGAAACACCATATATTTT; cdr3_aa: CASSLGGLGNTIYF
clone_size: -; j_call: TRBJ2-7; v_call: TRBV5-1; d_call: -; cdr3_nt: TGCGCCAGCAGCTGGGGACTTCTCTCCTACGAGCAGTACTTC; cdr3_aa: CASSWGLLSYEQYF
clone_size: -; j_call: TRBJ2-1; v_call: TRBV27; d_call: TRBD1; cdr3_nt: TGTGCCAGCAGTCTCTATTTAGGGACAGTTAATCCCTACAATGAGCAGTTCTTC; cdr3_aa: CASSLYLGTVNPYNEQFF
clone_size: -; j_call: TRBJ1-2; v_call: TRBV19; d_call: -; cdr3_nt: TGTGCCAGTAGTATAGCTGGGGGAGCTAACTATGGCTACACCTTC; cdr3_aa: CASSIAGGANYGYTF
clone_size: -; j_call: TRBJ2-5; v_call: TRBV7-2; d_call: -; cdr3_nt: TGTGCCAGCAGCTTAGGGAGCGGTCTAAGGGAGACCCAGTACTTC; cdr3_aa: CASSLGSGLRETQYF
clone_size: -; j_call: TRBJ2-7; v_call: TRBV9; d_call: TRBD1; cdr3_nt: TGTGCCAGCAGCAGCGACAGGGGGCGCGACCACGAGCAGTACTTC; cdr3_aa: CASSSDRGRDHEQYF
clone_size: -; j_call: TRBJ1-3; v_call: TRBV14; d_call: -; cdr3_nt: TGTGCCAGCAGCCTCGGTCGGTCTGGAAACACCATATATTTT; cdr3_aa: CASSLGRSGNTIYF
clone_size: -; j_call: TRBJ2-4; v_call: TRBV2; d_call: -; cdr3_nt: TGTGCCATTAGGGTGGACGTAAACATTCAGTACTTC; cdr3_aa: CAIRVDVNIQYF
clone_size: -; j_call: TRBJ2-3; v_call: TRBV4-3; d_call: -; cdr3_nt: TGCGCCAGCAGCCCGACCGTGGCGGGATCAGCAGATACGCAGTATTTT; cdr3_aa: CASSPTVAGSADTQYF
clone_size: -; j_call: TRBJ1-5; v_call: TRBV4-1; d_call: -; cdr3_nt: TGCGCCAGCAGCTATATTTTTGGGAGCAATCAGCCCCAGCATTTT; cdr3_aa: CASSYIFGSNQPQHF
clone_size: -; j_call: TRBJ2-1; v_call: TRBV7-2; d_call: -; cdr3_nt: TGTGCCAGCAGCTTTTCCGGCCCCTACAATGAGCAGTTCTTC; cdr3_aa: CASSFSGPYNEQFF
clone_size: few; j_call: TRBJ1-1; v_call: TRBV11-2; d_call: -; cdr3_nt: TGTGCCAGCAGCTTCGCCTTGAACACTGAAGCTTTCTTT; cdr3_aa: CASSFALNTEAFF
clone_size: -; j_call: TRBJ2-3; v_call: TRBV7-6; d_call: -; cdr3_nt: TGTGCCAGCAGCTTAGCCCAGTACGGACAGCCTTCCAGTCCGCAGTATTTT; cdr3_aa: CASSLAQYGQPSSPQYF
clone_size: -; j_call: TRBJ2-7; v_call: TRBV9; d_call: TRBD2; cdr3_nt: TGTGCCAGCAGCGCCGGGGGGGCGGTAACCTACGAGCAGTACTTC; cdr3_aa: CASSAGGAVTYEQYF
clone_size: few; j_call: TRBJ2-7; v_call: TRBV29-1; d_call: -; cdr3_nt: TGCAGCGTTGAGGCCAGCTCCTACGAGCAGTACTTC; cdr3_aa: CSVEASSYEQYF
clone_size: -; j_call: TRBJ1-1; v_call: TRBV4-1; d_call: -; cdr3_nt: TGCGCCAGCAGCCAAGATGGGAACACTGAAGCTTTCTTT; cdr3_aa: CASSQDGNTEAFF
clone_size: -; j_call: TRBJ2-2; v_call: TRBV5-4; d_call: -; cdr3_nt: TGTGCCAGCAATTCCAGGGAGTTCGACACCGGGGAGCTGTTTTTT; cdr3_aa: CASNSREFDTGELFF
clone_size: once; j_call: TRBJ1-2; v_call: TRBV5-4; d_call: -; cdr3_nt: TGTGCCAGCAGCTTGGTATCAGGGGAGGGCTACACCTTC; cdr3_aa: CASSLVSGEGYTF
clone_size: -; j_call: TRBJ1-1; v_call: TRBV28; d_call: -; cdr3_nt: TGTGCCAGCAGTTTATGGTTCACGGCAGGGATGGACACTGAAGCTTTCTTT; cdr3_aa: CASSLWFTAGMDTEAFF
clone_size: -; j_call: TRBJ1-2; v_call: TRBV6-1; d_call: -; cdr3_nt: TGTGCCAGCAGTGAAGCATTGATTGGGGTGGGAGAGTATGGCTACACCTTC; cdr3_aa: CASSEALIGVGEYGYTF
clone_size: -; j_call: TRBJ1-2; v_call: TRBV25-1; d_call: -; cdr3_nt: TGTGCCAGCAGTTGGCGTAAGTCAGGTCCCAACTATGGCTACACCTTC; cdr3_aa: CASSWRKSGPNYGYTF
clone_size: -; j_call: TRBJ2-1; v_call: TRBV4-1; d_call: -; cdr3_nt: TGCGCCAGCAGCCAAGATTCAGAAAACAATGAGCAGTTCTTC; cdr3_aa: CASSQDSENNEQFF
clone_size: -; j_call: TRBJ1-3; v_call: TRBV9; d_call: -; cdr3_nt: TGTGCCAGCAGGGCCCACTCTGGAAACACCATATATTTT; cdr3_aa: CASRAHSGNTIYF
clone_size: once; j_call: TRBJ2-1; v_call: TRBV5-1; d_call: -; cdr3_nt: TGCGCCAGCAGCCTCCGGGACCGGAGGTCCTACAATGAGCAGTTCTTC; cdr3_aa: CASSLRDRRSYNEQFF
clone_size: -; j_call: TRBJ1-5; v_call: TRBV27; d_call: -; cdr3_nt: TGTGCCAGCAGTTTATCGTTCGGGGCCCATCAGCCCCAGCATTTT; cdr3_aa: CASSLSFGAHQPQHF
clone_size: -; j_call: TRBJ1-1; v_call: TRBV6-1; d_call: -; cdr3_nt: TGTGCCGGGGGGGACGTCTGGGGAACTGAAGCTTTCTTT; cdr3_aa: CAGGDVWGTEAFF
clone_size: -; j_call: TRBJ1-1; v_call: TRBV7-9; d_call: -; cdr3_nt: TGTGCCAGCAGCCCCGGGCCGGGCACTGAAGCTTTCTTT; cdr3_aa: CASSPGPGTEAFF
clone_size: -; j_call: TRBJ2-4; v_call: TRBV13; d_call: -; cdr3_nt: TGTGCCAGCAGCTTAGGGTTTTCTGACATTCAGTACTTC; cdr3_aa: CASSLGFSDIQYF
clone_size: -; j_call: TRBJ2-5; v_call: TRBV4-3; d_call: -; cdr3_nt: TGCGCCAGCAGCCATTCCCTAAGGGGTGGAGAGACCCAGTACTTC; cdr3_aa: CASSHSLRGGETQYF
clone_size: few; j_call: TRBJ2-7; v_call: TRBV20-1; d_call: -; cdr3_nt: TGCAGTGCTAGAGGGTCCTACGAGCAGTACTTC; cdr3_aa: CSARGSYEQYF
clone_size: -; j_call: TRBJ2-1; v_call: TRBV9; d_call: -; cdr3_nt: TGTGCCAGCAGCGTAGAAGTTGGAGACACAAATGAGCAGTTCTTC; cdr3_aa: CASSVEVGDTNEQFF
clone_size: -; j_call: TRBJ1-2; v_call: TRBV5-4; d_call: -; cdr3_nt: TGTGCCAGCAGCGGGGCCCCCGTTAACTATGGCTACACCTTC; cdr3_aa: CASSGAPVNYGYTF
clone_size: -; j_call: TRBJ1-1; v_call: TRBV12-5; d_call: -; cdr3_nt: TGTGCTAGTGGTTTGGTGGGTGGACGGAACACTGAAGCTTTCTTT; cdr3_aa: CASGLVGGRNTEAFF
clone_size: -; j_call: TRBJ2-7; v_call: TRBV4-1; d_call: TRBD1; cdr3_nt: TGCGCCAGCAGCCAAGGAGGGACAGGGATCTACGAGCAGTACTTC; cdr3_aa: CASSQGGTGIYEQYF
clone_size: -; j_call: TRBJ2-5; v_call: TRBV5-1; d_call: -; cdr3_nt: TGCGCCAGCAGCTTCGAGCCTAGACCTCAAGAGACCCAGTACTTC; cdr3_aa: CASSFEPRPQETQYF
clone_size: -; j_call: TRBJ1-2; v_call: TRBV27; d_call: -; cdr3_nt: TGTGCCAGCAGTTACCAGGCCGGCTATAGTGGCTACACCTTC; cdr3_aa: CASSYQAGYSGYTF
clone_size: -; j_call: TRBJ2-1; v_call: TRBV2; d_call: TRBD2; cdr3_nt: TGTGCCAGCAGCACTAGCGGGGGCTACAATGAGCAGTTCTTC; cdr3_aa: CASSTSGGYNEQFF
clone_size: -; j_call: TRBJ2-5; v_call: TRBV18; d_call: -; cdr3_nt: TGTGCCAGCTCACCAACTGGGACTGGCTTCCAAGAGACCCAGTACTTC; cdr3_aa: CASSPTGTGFQETQYF
clone_size: -; j_call: TRBJ2-5; v_call: TRBV19; d_call: -; cdr3_nt: TGTGCCAGTAGTCTCTCCGGGACACGACAAGAGACCCAGTACTTC; cdr3_aa: CASSLSGTRQETQYF
clone_size: -; j_call: TRBJ1-3; v_call: TRBV9; d_call: -; cdr3_nt: TGTGCCAGCAGCGTAGCAGGATCTGGAAACACCATATATTTT; cdr3_aa: CASSVAGSGNTIYF
clone_size: -; j_call: TRBJ2-3; v_call: TRBV7-6; d_call: -; cdr3_nt: TGTGCCAGCAGCTTATCTGAACGCACAGATACGCAGTATTTT; cdr3_aa: CASSLSERTDTQYF